This T cell receptor beta chain derives from a study of CD4 T cell repertoires in COVID-19. This clone was seen only a few times. Its antigen is not identified. Study observations and caveats: In SARS-CoV and/or HKU1 spike cultures, between roughly 7 and 27% of SARS-CoV-2 clonotypes reappeared. Several top expanded SARS-CoV-2-reactive clonotypes were shared by two or three memory subsets.

CFSE-labeled cells were stimulated with autologous monocytes plus recombinant SARS-CoV-2 spike or nucleoprotein. V gave up 6 bases and J gave up 5 bases, with 14 bases separating them. The CDR3 contains 14 residues. Germline values: CDR1 MNHNY, CDR2 SVGAGI (reference sequence). Sequencing was performed with immunoSEQ multiplex PCR; in TCRdb, only in-frame clones are kept and a portion is missing. The data show over a thousand clones, 15% to 20% seen once. The sequenced sample was central memory CD4+ T cells, cultured in vitro, obtained after recovery from COVID-19. This clonotype was sampled from a human donor who had COVID-19. The chain links TRBV6-6 to TRBJ1-5; D is perhaps TRBD1 (6 bases). The CDR3 coding sequence is TGTGCCAGCAGATTCTCCGACAGGCATCAGCCCCAGCATTTT. This encodes CASRFSDRHQPQHF.